Each of the 32 T cell receptor beta chains below was sequenced from the same sample in a study of T cells in Graves' hyperthyroidism and ophthalmopathy. Authors of the study amplified TCR beta CDR3 regions from RNA transcripts. The study used the HTBI primer set for a first-round RT-PCR of the TCR CDR3. Each CDR3 protein gets one entry after TCRdb re-called the multiplex PCR reads with MiXCR. The sample yields about 610,000 distinct CDR3 sequences, roughly 15% seen once. Sequenced: blood. The receptor source for this set is a woman aged 40 to 50 with Graves' ophthalmopathy.

This clonotype was detected ten times or more. This chain connects TRBV3-1 to TRBJ1-1, with a tentative D call TRBD1 (5 bases). Trimming removed 3 bases from V and 5 bases from J, with 16 bases in between. Germline assignment: CDR1 LGHDT and CDR2 YNNKEL (reference sequence). The CDR3 runs to 15 residues. The CDR3 DNA reads as TGTGCCAGCAGCCAGGACGGGGGGGTAGGTACTGAAGCTTTCTTT. Its translation: CASSQDGGVGTEAFF.

The chain links TRBV20-1 to TRBJ2-5; D not resolved. Trimming shortened V by 2 bases and J by 5 bases, and 18 bases separated the two germline ends. CDR3 length equals 15 residues. Germline CDR1 DFQATT, CDR2 SNEGSKA (reference sequence). CDR3 residues: CSARSGLSLGETQYF. DNA for the CDR3: TGCAGTGCTAGAAGTGGGCTTTCCCTTGGCGAGACCCAGTACTTC.

The table lists this clonotype with a few counts. The gene calls are TRBV28 and TRBJ2-2, with TRBD2 as a possible D gene (7 bases). The CDR3 loop spans 16 amino acids. Germline V gene lookup returns CDR1 MDHEN and CDR2 SYDVKM. The ends were cut back, 7 bases at V and 4 bases at J, with 19 bases in the middle. The DNA for the CDR3 is TGTGCCAGCACTCCGGGGGCGGGAGACGGCACCGGGGAGCTGTTTTTT. The encoded protein is CASTPGAGDGTGELFF.

This clonotype was observed a handful of times. The chain is built from TRBV15 and TRBJ1-3; maybe TRBD1 (5 bases). There are 14 residues in the CDR3. CDR1 LNHNV and CDR2 YYDKDF come from the germline V gene (reference sequence). The V end lost 3 bases, the J end lost 3 bases, and 9 bases lay between the germline ends. CDR3 bases: TGTGCCACCAGCAGTAGGGGAGTTGGAAACACCATATATTTT. This codes for CATSSRGVGNTIYF.

This clonotype was observed at least ten times. V and J are TRBV7-9 and TRBJ1-5, with 7 bases matching TRBD1. The J segment lost 8 bases and the V segment lost 4 bases, leaving 5 bases of the junction unmatched. CDR3 length equals 13 residues. From germline, CDR1 is SEHNR and CDR2 FQNEAQ (reference sequence). CDR3 in DNA: TGTGCCAGCAGCTATACAGGGGACGAGCCCCAGCATTTT. This encodes CASSYTGDEPQHF.

This clonotype was recorded only once. V usage is TRBV18 and J usage is TRBJ1-1; 11 bases map to TRBD1. This CDR3 region has 14 residues. The germline CDR1 and CDR2 sequences are KGHSH and LQKENI. With V trimmed by 8 bases and J by 6 bases, 8 bases remained unmatched. The CDR3 protein is CASPRTGGPSEAFF. DNA of the CDR3: TGTGCCAGCCCGCGGACAGGGGGCCCTTCTGAAGCTTTCTTT.

This chain links TRBV4-1 with TRBJ2-3; a weak D match, TRBD2 (7 bases). V lost 4 bases and J lost 2, with 16 bases in between. CDR3 size: 16 residues. Germline V lookup: CDR1 MGHRA, CDR2 YSYEKL. The CDR3 DNA is TGCGCCAGCAGCCGATTGAGGGGGGGGACCACAGATACGCAGTATTTT. This gives the protein CASSRLRGGTTDTQYF.

Only a few counts were recorded for this clonotype. The rearrangement uses TRBV2 and TRBJ2-7, with TRBD2 matching 10 bases. V dropped 7 bases and J dropped 2; count of bases not matched to a gene: 8. Germline assignment: CDR1 SNHLY and CDR2 FYNNEI. The CDR3 has 15 residues. As DNA, the CDR3 is TGTGCCAGCACCCCCGGGACTAGCGTTACCTACGAGCAGTACTTC. Translating gives CASTPGTSVTYEQYF.

This chain links TRBV5-4 with TRBJ1-2, with 8 bases fitting TRBD1. CDR3 length equals 14 residues. V lost 0 bases and J lost 6; bases outside the gene matches: 4. Germline V gene sequence: CDR1 SGHNT, CDR2 YYREEE (reference sequence). The CDR3 DNA sequence: TGTGCCAGCAGCTTGGGTCGGGACAGGAATGGCTACACCTTC. Encoded protein: CASSLGRDRNGYTF.

The table lists this clonotype with a few counts. The V and J genes are TRBV14 and TRBJ2-7, with a tentative D call TRBD2 (6 bases). This CDR3 region has 14 residues. Trimming took off 1 base at V and 4 bases at J, with 11 bases between the two ends. Germline V gives CDR1 SGHDN, CDR2 FVKESK. CDR3 in amino acids: CASSQAASEYEQYF. In nucleotides, the CDR3 is TGTGCCAGCAGCCAAGCGGCTAGCGAGTACGAGCAGTACTTC.

This clonotype was detected a few times. The chain carries TRBV7-2 and TRBJ2-1; 8 bases map to TRBD2. This CDR3 has 17 residues. With 1 base clipped from V and 9 bases from J, the junction kept 14 bases outside the gene matches. In germline, CDR1 is SGHTA, CDR2 FQGNSA. For the CDR3, the DNA is TGTGCCAGCAGCTTAGTTGTGGGGGGACTAGATTTTCTTGAGCAGTTCTTC. Its protein product is CASSLVVGGLDFLEQFF.

This clonotype was seen only a few times. This sequence joins TRBV9 and TRBJ1-6; D remains ambiguous. There are 17 residues in the CDR3. The germline gives CDR1 SGDLS, CDR2 YYNGEE. V was cut by 0 bases and J by 0 bases, with 10 bases left in between. CDR3 DNA sequence: TGTGCCAGCAGCGTAGGCCGGAGAAGCTCCTATAATTCACCCCTCCACTTT. This encodes CASSVGRRSSYNSPLHF.

The chain has TRBV3-1 and TRBJ2-3; TRBD1 is a possible D gene (6 bases). Germline V gene data show CDR1 as LGHDT and CDR2 as YNNKEL (reference sequence). V lost 6 bases and J 6 bases, leaving 19 bases between the germline ends. This CDR3 comprises 15 residues. CDR3 sequence: CASSTGQLPSDTQYF. CDR3 nucleotides: TGTGCCAGCAGTACCGGACAGCTACCCTCGGATACGCAGTATTTT.

This chain joins TRBV27 and TRBJ2-1, with TRBD2 identical over 9 bases. This CDR3 spans 16 amino acids. J was trimmed by 1 base and V by 2 bases; bases with no gene match: 3. Per the germline V gene, CDR1 is MNHEY and CDR2 is SMNVEV (reference sequence). CDR3 residues: CASSLIAGVSYNEQFF. The CDR3 region has the DNA TGTGCCAGCAGTTTAATAGCGGGAGTATCCTACAATGAGCAGTTCTTC.

The chain recombines TRBV7-9 with TRBJ2-3; either TRBD1 or TRBD2 may fit D (5 bases each). The CDR3 totals 15 residues. The V end was cut by 5 bases, the J end by 6 bases, with 18 bases between. Germline CDR1 is SEHNR and CDR2 is FQNEAQ (reference sequence). The CDR3 nucleotides are TGTGCCAGCAGCGCCGGGACCGCCGTTAGGGATACGCAGTATTTT. It is translated as CASSAGTAVRDTQYF.

The chain carries TRBV28 and TRBJ1-1, with 9 bases identical to TRBD1. V was pared by 6 bases and J by 6 bases, with 8 bases of the junction left unmatched. The length of the CDR3 is 14 residues. Germline-derived CDR1 and CDR2 are MDHEN and SYDVKM. CDR3 in amino acids: CASSRRDRVSEAFF. For the CDR3, the DNA is TGTGCCAGCAGCCGCCGGGACAGGGTATCTGAAGCTTTCTTT. The whole variable domain, filled in from reference TRBV28 and TRBJ1-1, reads DVKVTQSSRYLVKRTGEKVFLECVQDMDHENMFWYRQDPGLGLRLIYFSYDVKMKEKGDIPEGYSVSREKKERFSLILESASTNQTSMYLCASSRRDRVSEAFFGQGTRLTVV.

This clonotype was recorded a few times. V gene TRBV20-1 combines with J gene TRBJ1-1; TRBD1 matches at 9 bases. Germline V gene lookup returns CDR1 DFQATT and CDR2 SNEGSKA (reference sequence). This CDR3 spans 13 amino acids. With V trimmed by 6 bases and J by 5 bases, 7 bases remained unmatched. CDR3: CSAGTGTWTEAFF. The CDR3 coding sequence is TGCAGTGCCGGGACAGGGACATGGACTGAAGCTTTCTTT.

The chain recombines TRBV3-1 with TRBJ1-4, with 7 bases lining up with TRBD1. The CDR3 spans 16 residues. The V segment lost 0 bases and the J segment 3 bases; nucleotides outside the gene matches: 4. Germline V gives CDR1 LGHDT, CDR2 YNNKEL (reference sequence). The DNA for the CDR3 is TGTGCCAGCAGCCAAGATATTGGGACAGCTAATGAAAAACTGTTTTTT. It yields the protein CASSQDIGTANEKLFF.

This clonotype was counted a few times. The rearrangement uses TRBV18 and TRBJ2-3; 9 bases line up with TRBD2. V lost 2 bases and J lost 3; bases outside the gene matches: 9. The germline CDR1 and CDR2 sequences are KGHSH and LQKENI. CDR3 size: 17 residues. The CDR3, as DNA: TGTGCCAGCTCACCATTTGAGCGGGGGGCCCGAACAGATACGCAGTATTTT. Residues: CASSPFERGARTDTQYF.

Of note for this clonotype: One base away lies a much larger clone, so this may be a sequencing read error. The CDR3 bases are TGTGGCAGCAGGCCCCTCAAGACTAGCGGGGGGGAGACCCAGTACTTC. Its translation: CGSRPLKTSGGETQYF. The J gene is TRBJ2-5, the V gene TRBV2, with TRBD2 matching 13 bases. The CDR3 extends over 16 amino acids. Looked up from germline, CDR1 is SNHLY and CDR2 is FYNNEI.

V is TRBV5-1 and J is TRBJ2-7; 9 nucleotides agree with TRBD1. V trimming: 4 bases; J trimming: 5 bases; junction bases outside the gene matches: 13. The CDR3 consists of 16 residues. CDR1 is SGHRS and CDR2 is YFSETQ in the germline V gene. CDR3 bases: TGCGCCAGCAGCCCCGCTCCGGGACAGGGTTACAACGAGCAGTACTTC. Translation gives CASSPAPGQGYNEQYF.

This clonotype was counted ten times or more. The V call is TRBV28, the J call TRBJ2-5; 7 positions agree with TRBD1. This CDR3 is 12 amino acids long. V gave up 5 bases and J gave up 11 bases; unmatched junction bases: 8. Germline values: CDR1 MDHEN, CDR2 SYDVKM. CDR3 sequence: CASSRQGLGQYF. CDR3 DNA: TGTGCCAGCAGTCGACAGGGATTGGGACAGTACTTC.

The chain combines TRBV2 with TRBJ2-5; 8 bases map to TRBD2. V lost 7 bases to trimming and J lost 5 bases; unmatched junction nucleotides: 6. CDR3 length equals 13 residues. Germline values: CDR1 SNHLY, CDR2 FYNNEI. Written as DNA, the CDR3 is TGTGCCAGCACCCCGGGACTAGACGAGACCCAGTACTTC. Protein: CASTPGLDETQYF.

This chain connects TRBV7-2 to TRBJ2-5; D is uncertain. Germline values: CDR1 SGHTA, CDR2 FQGNSA. V lost 2 bases to trimming and J lost 1 base, with 11 bases between them. This CDR3 is 15 amino acids long. The DNA for the CDR3 is TGTGCCAGCAGCTTAAGTAGGACGATCCAAGAGACCCAGTACTTC. This sequence encodes CASSLSRTIQETQYF.

J is TRBJ2-5 and V is TRBV20-1; D not certain. Per the germline V gene, CDR1 is DFQATT and CDR2 is SNEGSKA (reference sequence). V was cut by 6 bases and J by 5 bases, with 16 bases left in between. This CDR3 is built from 13 residues. As DNA, the CDR3 is TGCAGTGCCCATCAAAGCCTCGACGAGACCCAGTACTTC. Translated: CSAHQSLDETQYF.

The CDR3 nucleotides read TGCAGTGCTGGGACCTCAGGGAAGGGCAATCAGCCCCAGCATTTT. Translation gives CSAGTSGKGNQPQHF. This chain connects TRBV20-1 to TRBJ1-5, with D possibly being TRBD1 (5 bases). The V gene's germline CDR1 is DFQATT and CDR2 SNEGSKA (reference sequence). The CDR3 is made up of 15 amino acids. V was cut by 5 bases and J by 2 bases, with 16 bases left in between.

This clonotype was recorded at least ten times. V gene TRBV18 combines with J gene TRBJ2-7, with D possibly called TRBD1 or TRBD2 (5 bases each). The CDR3 is 14 residues long. V lost 6 bases, J lost 2 bases, and 14 bases lay in between. From germline, CDR1 is KGHSH and CDR2 LQKENI. The CDR3, as DNA: TGTGCCAGCTCCCCCGGGACGGCCACCTACGAGCAGTACTTC. As protein: CASSPGTATYEQYF.

This clonotype has ten or more counts. The chain carries TRBV20-1 and TRBJ2-5; D might be TRBD1 (5 bases). Trimming removed 6 bases at V and 9 bases at J, with 17 bases between. Germline CDR1 is DFQATT and CDR2 is SNEGSKA (reference sequence). The CDR3 is 12 residues long. CDR3 amino acids: CSARAPGVAQYF. DNA for the CDR3: TGCAGTGCCAGGGCCCCCGGTGTGGCCCAGTACTTC.

CDR3 in amino acids: CASSMKTGVSYGYTF. In DNA form, the CDR3 reads TGTGCCAGCAGCATGAAGACAGGGGTGAGCTATGGCTACACCTTC. The rearrangement joins TRBV3-1 to TRBJ1-2; 8 positions match TRBD1. The CDR3 consists of 15 residues. With 5 bases clipped from V and 4 bases from J, the junction kept 9 bases outside the gene matches. The V gene's germline CDR1 is LGHDT and CDR2 YNNKEL (reference sequence).

In its sample, this clonotype was seen many times. V and J are TRBV27 and TRBJ2-1; D remains ambiguous. Germline CDR1 and CDR2: MNHEY and SMNVEV (reference sequence). The CDR3 has 14 amino acids. V dropped 8 bases and J dropped 9 bases, with 20 bases sitting between them. CDR3 protein: CASGSFLPAREQFF. CDR3 in DNA: TGTGCCAGCGGTAGCTTCCTGCCCGCACGTGAGCAGTTCTTC.

Many counts were recorded for this clonotype. The chain carries TRBV28 and TRBJ2-7; D call uncertain. Between the trimmed V and J ends, which lost 4 bases and 4 bases, there was a span of 8 bases. Germline lookup yields CDR1 MDHEN and CDR2 SYDVKM. This CDR3 comprises 12 residues. This CDR3 is CASSYLEYEQYF. Written as DNA, the CDR3 is TGTGCCAGCAGTTATTTAGAGTACGAGCAGTACTTC.

In the case of this clonotype: Possible read error: a much larger clone is one base away. The J gene is TRBJ2-3, the V gene TRBV28, with 11 bases lining up with TRBD2. The CDR3 is 16 amino acids. Per the germline V gene, CDR1 is MDHEN and CDR2 is SYDVKM. As DNA, the CDR3 is TGTGCCAGCAGTCCGGGACTAGCGGCAAGCACAGATACGCGGTATTTT. It yields the protein CASSPGLAASTDTRYF.